The next 8 T cell receptor beta chains were all read from a single sample in a study of T cell responses to AZD1222 COVID-19 vaccine (dated by TCRdb to the early 2020s). The method was the immunoSEQ multiplex PCR assay. The source is immuneACCESS, and TCRdb retained only in-frame sequences with V and J called. Part of the clones is not carried over; for the studies checked, unresolved V genes explain less than half of this, and the remainder is unexplained. Recorded for this sample are fewer than 100,000 clones; around 90% of them occurred a single time. The biggest ten clones account for more than 9% of the sample. The time point label corresponds to: about 28 days (+/-7) after the second vaccine dose. Sample: peripheral blood, taken 28 days after the second AZD1222 dose. Source of these receptors: an adult who received the AZD1222 COVID-19 vaccine.

This clone came up a few times. This chain connects TRBV20-1 to TRBJ2-7; D is undetermined. The CDR3 is 11 residues long. Germline V gene sequence: CDR1 DFQATT, CDR2 SNEGSKA (reference sequence). Between the trimmed V and J ends, which lost 6 bases and 3 bases, there was a span of 9 bases. DNA of the CDR3: TGCAGTGCCGATGACGGCTACGAGCAGTACTTC. This translates into CSADDGYEQYF.

The rearrangement uses TRBV24-1 and TRBJ2-1; 11 bases agree with TRBD2. J gave up 5 bases and V 3 bases, and 5 bases lay outside the gene matches. The CDR3 loop spans 16 amino acids. Germline loops: CDR1 KGHDR, CDR2 SFDVKD. The CDR3, as DNA: TGTGCCACCAGTGATCCGGGACTAGCGGCCGACAATGAGCAGTTCTTC. It encodes CATSDPGLAADNEQFF.

The CDR3 bases are TGTGCCAGCAGCTTTCGTTTGCTTAACTATGGCTACACCTTC. Translating it yields CASSFRLLNYGYTF. The chain links TRBV5-5 to TRBJ1-2; D is ambiguous. This CDR3 region has 14 residues. From germline, CDR1 is SGHKS and CDR2 YYEKEE (reference sequence). Trimming removed 2 bases at V and 1 base at J, with 9 bases between.

The chain recombines TRBV7-8 with TRBJ2-7; the D gene could be TRBD1 or TRBD2 (6 bases each). V was shortened by 1 base and J by 7 bases, with 17 bases between the two germline ends. CDR1 is SGHVS, CDR2 FQNEAQ, per germline. The CDR3 is 15 residues long. The DNA for the CDR3 is TGTGCCAGCAGCTTAGGGTCCGGGGGCATGGGGGAGCAGTACTTC. It encodes CASSLGSGGMGEQYF.

This clone was detected ten times or more. The rearrangement links TRBV2 to TRBJ1-4, with D perhaps TRBD1 (5 bases). This CDR3 comprises 14 residues. Trimming pared 8 bases from V and 0 bases from J, leaving 10 bases between. Germline V lookup: CDR1 SNHLY, CDR2 FYNNEI. CDR3 protein: CASAWDPTNEKLFF. In DNA form, the CDR3 reads TGTGCCAGCGCTTGGGACCCAACTAATGAAAAACTGTTTTTT.

This sequence joins TRBV24-1 and TRBJ2-3; TRBD1 might be the D (5 bases). Germline V gene data show CDR1 as KGHDR and CDR2 as SFDVKD. The CDR3 totals 16 residues. The V end lost 0 bases, the J end lost 0 bases, and 9 bases lay between the germline ends. The CDR3 spells CATSDLPGRSTDTQYF. In DNA, the CDR3 is TGTGCCACCAGTGATTTGCCAGGGCGAAGCACAGATACGCAGTATTTT.

This clone came up once. This sequence joins TRBV30 and TRBJ2-1; D gene uncertain. The CDR3 covers 17 residues. The germline V gene encodes CDR1 GTSNPN and CDR2 SVGIG (reference sequence). V was cut by 0 bases and J by 0 bases, with 15 bases left in between. The CDR3 DNA reads TGTGCCTGGAGTGTACAGTTGGGCAGGTCCTCCTACAATGAGCAGTTCTTC. Translated: CAWSVQLGRSSYNEQFF.

The rearrangement joins TRBV7-3 to TRBJ1-1, with D unresolved. CDR3 length equals 13 residues. With 5 bases removed from V and 1 base from J, the gap between germline ends came to 8 bases. The germline V gene encodes CDR1 SGHTA and CDR2 FQGTGA. The CDR3 DNA reads as TGTGCCAGCAGCCCCGTTGCGAACACTGAAGCTTTCTTT. Its translation is CASSPVANTEAFF. Looking up the rest from reference TRBV7-3 and TRBJ1-1 gives the full variable domain: GAGVSQTPSNKVTEKGKYVELRCDPISGHTALYWYRQSLGQGPEFLIYFQGTGAADDSGLPNDRFFAVRPEGSVSTLKIQRTERGDSAVYLCASSPVANTEAFFGQGTRLTVV.